The clone carrying this T cell receptor beta chain has ten or more counts. Its antigen is not known. The data stem from a study of T-cell reconstitution after alpha-beta-depleted transplantation in children. General observations from the study: Some patients' high day-60 TCRbeta diversity was attributed to recipient cells surviving conditioning. As was reported, about two months after transplant, alpha-beta T cells came from several hundred expanded graft clones.

Preparation of the TCRbeta library was carried out with unique molecular identifiers. Via MiXCR, TCRdb re-called the PCR reads, giving one row per CDR3 protein. This table holds 200,000 or so distinct CDR3 sequences, 8.4% found once. The CDR3 consists of 11 residues. Germline V gives CDR1 DFQATT, CDR2 SNEGSKA (reference sequence). V lost 6 bases and J lost 7, with 9 bases in between. The starting material was PBMCs, mostly from graft donor cells, obtained 360 days after TCRalphabeta/CD19-depleted stem cell transplant. The chain is built from TRBV20-1 and TRBJ2-2; D possibly corresponds to TRBD1 (5 bases). This receptor was taken from a male patient between 2 and 15 years old who had a stem cell transplant for acute myeloid leukemia, so the T cells may come from the graft donor. CDR3 in amino acids: CSAGVGGELFF. The CDR3 nucleotides are TGCAGTGCAGGGGTTGGCGGGGAGCTGTTTTTT.